This TCR beta chain was obtained from a study of human T cells and chemical hapten exposure. This clonotype was counted many times. Antigen: not known. Relative to the germline gene, one junction end is altered; a read error may explain this. MiXCR was run by TCRdb on the RACE reads, yielding one entry per CDR3 protein. The repertoire holds about 89,000 distinct CDR3 sequences, with around 13% as singletons. Time point denoted: patch test 3, about 24 weeks after DPC sensitization. As to treatment: therapeutic diphenylcyclopropenone sensitization with weekly scalp DPC. This CDR3 contains 12 residues. Germline V gene data show CDR1 as SQVTM and CDR2 as ANQGSEA. General study findings and limits: Expanded TCR counts at PT1 went up together with patch test score, a positive correlation.

The clonotype was recovered from a woman aged 45-59 years with alopecia areata. Some clones in this sample may be carry-over from other donors' samples. Sequences were derived from whole blood, sampled in connection with sensitization to the hapten diphenylcyclopropenone (DPC). The chain recombines TRBV29-1 with TRBJ1-5; no definite D call. The CDR3 region has the DNA TGCAGCGTTAAAGAGACCGCAGGCCCCCAGCATTTT. Its protein is CSVKETAGPQHF.